The 9 T cell receptor beta chains presented below share a single source sample, sequenced in a study of T cell responses to AZD1222 COVID-19 vaccine. Profiled with immunoSEQ multiplex PCR; TCRdb holds only in-frame clones, not every one. The repertoire holds about 99,000 clones, with around nine tenths as singletons. The material was peripheral blood, obtained on day 0 of AZD1222 vaccination. The receptors originated from an adult in good health.

This chain uses TRBV7-2 with TRBJ1-5; D unclear. The V gene's germline CDR1 is SGHTA and CDR2 FQGNSA. The CDR3 is 12 amino acids. The germline V and J ends were trimmed by 5 bases and 3 bases, with 5 bases remaining between them. CDR3: CASSHFNQPQHF. Here the CDR3 DNA reads TGTGCCAGCAGCCATTTCAATCAGCCCCAGCATTTT. The full variable domain, its missing parts supplied by reference TRBV7-2 and TRBJ1-5, is GAGVSQSPSNKVTEKGKDVELRCDPISGHTALYWYRQSLGQGLEFLIYFQGNSAPDKSGLPSDRFSAERTGGSVSTLTIQRTQQEDSAVYLCASSHFNQPQHFGDGTRLSIL.

The chain recombines TRBV27 with TRBJ1-1; D gene ambiguous. Germline V lookup: CDR1 MNHEY, CDR2 SMNVEV (reference sequence). The V end lost 0 bases, the J end lost 1 base, and 9 bases lay between the germline ends. CDR3 length: 15 residues. In DNA form, the CDR3 reads TGTGCCAGCAGTTTATCGGCAGTTACGAACACTGAAGCTTTCTTT. It translates to CASSLSAVTNTEAFF.

The chain joins TRBV6-5 to TRBJ2-1; maybe TRBD1 (5 bases). The germline V and J ends were trimmed by 3 bases and 8 bases, with 11 bases remaining between them. Germline-derived CDR1 and CDR2 are MNHEY and SVGAGI. The CDR3 length is 13 residues. The CDR3 nucleotides are TGTGCCAGCAGTTATATTGGGGCCGATGAGCAGTTCTTC. Encoded protein: CASSYIGADEQFF.

CDR3 sequence reads: CASSIIGQGATEAFF. The CDR3, as DNA: TGTGCCAGTAGTATAATAGGGCAGGGTGCCACTGAAGCTTTCTTT. The chain couples TRBV19 to TRBJ1-1; D is perhaps TRBD1 (5 bases). The CDR3 is 15 residues long. V shed 2 bases and J shed 4 bases, with 14 bases lying between them. In germline, CDR1 is LNHDA, CDR2 SQIVND (reference sequence).

The gene calls are TRBV28 and TRBJ1-5; 7 nucleotides line up with TRBD1. There are 14 residues in the CDR3. Germline V gives CDR1 MDHEN, CDR2 SYDVKM. Trimming took 6 bases from V and 3 from J; bases not matched to a gene: 5. The chain's CDR3 is CASSRGQVNQPQHF. The CDR3 DNA is TGTGCCAGCAGCCGTGGACAGGTCAATCAGCCCCAGCATTTT.

This clone was seen only once. This rearrangement joins TRBV7-2 to TRBJ1-6, with D possibly TRBD1 on 6 matching bases. CDR3 size: 16 residues. Germline V gene sequence: CDR1 SGHTA, CDR2 FQGNSA. Trimming removed 4 bases at V and 0 bases at J, with 10 bases between. CDR3 sequence: CASSSQDSSYNSPLHF. The CDR3, as DNA: TGTGCCAGCAGCTCCCAGGACAGCTCCTATAATTCACCCCTCCACTTT. The full variable domain, in which reference TRBV7-2 and TRBJ1-6 provide the parts outside the CDR3, is GAGVSQSPSNKVTEKGKDVELRCDPISGHTALYWYRQSLGQGLEFLIYFQGNSAPDKSGLPSDRFSAERTGGSVSTLTIQRTQQEDSAVYLCASSSQDSSYNSPLHFGNGTRLTVT.

This clone was recorded only once. The chain has TRBV27 and TRBJ1-2; the D is unclear. This CDR3 region has 13 residues. The germline gives CDR1 MNHEY, CDR2 SMNVEV (reference sequence). V was cut by 4 bases and J by 5 bases, with 11 bases left in between. This chain's CDR3 is CASSSLQTYGYTF. The CDR3 DNA reads as TGTGCCAGCAGTTCTCTACAGACATATGGCTACACCTTC.

The chain couples TRBV12-5 to TRBJ2-1, with 8 bases identical to TRBD2. The germline V gene has CDR1 LGHNT and CDR2 FRNRAP. The CDR3 totals 13 residues. V was pared by 5 bases and J by 9 bases, with 6 bases of the junction left unmatched. The CDR3 region is CASGQGLAGEQFF. CDR3 coding DNA: TGTGCTAGTGGTCAAGGACTAGCCGGTGAGCAGTTCTTC.

The chain joins TRBV6-5 to TRBJ2-2; D remains ambiguous. The V gene's germline CDR1 is MNHEY and CDR2 SVGAGI. The germline V and J ends were trimmed by 4 bases and 8 bases, with 8 bases remaining between them. This CDR3 contains 12 residues. The CDR3 DNA reads as TGTGCCAGCAGTTCCCTTGCGGGGGAGCTGTTTTTT. Its protein product is CASSSLAGELFF.